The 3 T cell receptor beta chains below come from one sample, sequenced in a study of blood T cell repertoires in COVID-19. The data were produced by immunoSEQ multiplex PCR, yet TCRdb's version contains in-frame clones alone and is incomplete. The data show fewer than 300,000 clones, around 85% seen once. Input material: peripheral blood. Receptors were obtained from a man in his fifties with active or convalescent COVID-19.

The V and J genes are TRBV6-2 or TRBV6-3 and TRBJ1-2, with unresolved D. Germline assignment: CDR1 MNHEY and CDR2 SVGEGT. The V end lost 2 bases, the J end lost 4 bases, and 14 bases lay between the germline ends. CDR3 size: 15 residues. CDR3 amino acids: CASSYTPESVYGYTF. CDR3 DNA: TGTGCCAGCAGTTACACGCCGGAGTCAGTCTATGGCTACACCTTC.

The CDR3 DNA is TGTGCCAGCAGCTTCGTCAGCGGGAGGGGGAACGCGTACTTC. It encodes CASSFVSGRGNAYF. This chain joins TRBV28 and TRBJ2-7, with 10 bases aligning to TRBD2. V dropped 6 bases and J dropped 12; count of bases not matched to a gene: 14. In germline, CDR1 is MDHEN, CDR2 SYDVKM. This CDR3 has 14 amino acids.

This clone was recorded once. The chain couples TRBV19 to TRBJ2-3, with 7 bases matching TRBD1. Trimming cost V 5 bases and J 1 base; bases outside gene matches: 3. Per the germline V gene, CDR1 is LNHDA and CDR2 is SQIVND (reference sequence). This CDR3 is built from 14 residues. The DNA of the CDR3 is TGTGCCAGTAGTTCAACAGGGGGCACAGATACGCAGTATTTT. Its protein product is CASSSTGGTDTQYF. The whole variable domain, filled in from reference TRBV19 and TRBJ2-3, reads DGGITQSPKYLFRKEGQNVTLSCEQNLNHDAMYWYRQDPGQGLRLIYYSQIVNDFQKGDIAEGYSVSREKKESFPLTVTSAQKNPTAFYLCASSSTGGTDTQYFGPGTRLTVL.